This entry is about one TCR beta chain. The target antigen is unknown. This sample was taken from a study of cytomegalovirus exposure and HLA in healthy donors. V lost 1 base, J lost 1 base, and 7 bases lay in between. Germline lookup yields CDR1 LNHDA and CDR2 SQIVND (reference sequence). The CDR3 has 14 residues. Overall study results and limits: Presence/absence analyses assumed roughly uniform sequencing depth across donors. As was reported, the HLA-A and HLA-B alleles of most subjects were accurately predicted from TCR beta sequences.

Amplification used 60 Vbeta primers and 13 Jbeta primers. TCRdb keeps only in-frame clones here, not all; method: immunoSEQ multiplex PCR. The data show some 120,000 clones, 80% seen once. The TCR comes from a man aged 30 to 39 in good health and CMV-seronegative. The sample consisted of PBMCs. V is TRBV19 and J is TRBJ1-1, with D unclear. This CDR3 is CASSIGPGNTEAFF. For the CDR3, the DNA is TGTGCCAGTAGTATAGGACCAGGGAACACTGAAGCTTTCTTT.